What follows describes a single T cell receptor beta chain. This clonotype ranks as medium-sized (0.01 to 0.1%) by frequency alone, as no count is recorded. No cognate antigen has been identified for it. The sample belongs to a study of T cell clusters in autoimmune cytopenias (dated by TCRdb to about 2019). About the full investigation: TRB sequencing reached a median depth of approximately 56,000 reads per sample and yielded a median of 2,350 distinct TRB clonotypes per sample. Alongside healthy, CLL and autoimmune hepatitis controls, autoimmune cytopenia patients had their peripheral blood TRB and IGH repertoires sequenced at active disease and again during treatment follow-up. The goal of the study was to find out whether patients with autoimmune cytopenia have a disease-specific immune repertoire signature that could be used as a blood-based biomarker. On the study overall, not on this receptor specifically: The T cell clusters were defined only in silico, and the functional role of the clusters still needed to be validated experimentally. The cluster-lack signature was not seen for secondary cytopenia versus CLL, apparently masked by the dominant lymphoma-associated repertoire. TRB repertoire shifts, with less even repertoires in secondary cytopenia and CLL, mostly reflected lymphoma bias rather than autoimmunity. Healthy donors showed about 3-fold more exclusive TRB clusters than active autoimmune hepatitis patients, consistent with an autoimmunity-wide signature. GLIPH results suggested that primary autoimmune cytopenia patients were missing physiological T cell clusters, with 50 or so clusters found only in healthy donors compared with some 17 found only in patients.

From the cysteine through the phenylalanine, the CDR3 covers 12 amino acids. Only the protein sequence is given. Reading the germline V gene gives CDR1 SQVTM and CDR2 ANQGSEA. To amplify TRB rearrangements, a touch-down multiplex PCR protocol was run with the TRB-A and TRB-B primer pools combined in a single tube. Two consecutive PCR reactions with Phusion HS II polymerase added Illumina adapters and sample indices to the amplicons. The amplicons were purified from gel with the NucleoSpin Gel and PCR Clean-up kit, after which the amplicons were quantified by Qubit and checked for quality on an Agilent 2100 Bioanalyzer. Sequencing of the libraries was done on an Illumina MiSeq with 600-cycle, single-indexed, paired-end runs. The authors processed their data as follows. Alignment and assembly of TRB reads were performed with MiXCR version 2.1.12 and the default MiXCR reference library. A clone was defined by each unique CDR3 nucleotide sequence, and analysis was restricted to productive sequences with at least two reads. To assess repertoire diversity, an R script computed alpha-parameterized diversity profiles (alpha 0 to 5), which included the Shannon (alpha 1) and Simpson (alpha 2) indices. Combinatorial TRB VJ usage was calculated with the tcR package and was compared between cohorts by principal component analysis performed with ade4. Using GLIPH, TCRbeta CDR3s were clustered on pairs of cohorts matched for age and read depth, and a Wilcoxon test was used to compare cluster frequencies. Once TCRdb had reprocessed the reads, it stored one entry per CDR3 protein sequence and supplied no DNA. These V and J calls rely on TCRdb rather than the paper's analysis. The sample's clone listing holds 15,000 or so distinct CDR3 sequences. The top ten clones comprise roughly 2.1% of the sample.

Each sample's TRB amplification started from approximately 240 ng of peripheral blood genomic DNA, which corresponds to approximately 36,000 genome equivalents. This receptor chain uses TRBV29-1 and TRBJ1-1; TCRdb returns TRBD1, unconfirmable since there is no DNA. This receptor was identified in a human donor with an autoimmune cytopenia or autoimmune hepatitis (not recorded which). The sequenced sample was peripheral blood. The CDR3 region has the sequence CSGSRDRGEAFF.